Reported below is one TCR beta chain. Its antigen is unidentified. Looked up from germline, CDR1 is SGHTA and CDR2 is FQGTGA. The V and J ends lost 5 bases and 2 bases respectively, with 21 bases between them. This CDR3 has 17 amino acids. The data were taken from a study of cytomegalovirus exposure and HLA in healthy donors. Study observations and caveats: CMV serostatus alone was available as immune exposure information.

60 Vbeta and 13 Jbeta primers were used in PCR. Profiling relied on immunoSEQ multiplex PCR, and the TCRdb table lists in-frame clones only, not all of them. This sample has about 89,000 clones, with 85% found just once. The TCR sequence derives from a middle-aged man in good health and CMV-seropositive. The sample was PBMCs. The chain uses TRBV7-3 and TRBJ1-1, with D hard to call. The chain's CDR3 is CASSHLERAGLNTEAFF. The CDR3 DNA is TGTGCCAGCAGCCATCTGGAGAGGGCCGGACTAAACACTGAAGCTTTCTTT.